This T cell receptor (beta chain) originates from a study of T cells in tuberculosis. Study information: T cells were selected with CD1B tetramers loaded with glucose monomycolate.

The data were produced by immunoSEQ multiplex PCR, yet TCRdb's version contains in-frame clones alone and is incomplete. Of 38,000 or so clones listed, about 96% are singletons. The V gene's germline CDR1 is MDHEN and CDR2 SYDVKM. J lost 6 bases, V lost 5 bases, and 4 bases had no gene match. CDR3 length: 14 residues. V gene TRBV28 combines with J gene TRBJ1-6; 7 positions agree with TRBD1. The receptor was isolated from a donor aged 10-29 years with latent tuberculosis or without tuberculosis infection. Source material: PBMCs. The CDR3 DNA reads TGTGCCAGCAGTAAGGGACAGCCTAATTCACCCCTCCACTTT. Protein product: CASSKGQPNSPLHF.